This T cell receptor beta chain is drawn from a study of early T cells in non-severe SARS-CoV-2 infection. Study overall: The input, bulk RNA from unsorted whole blood, was sequenced, and chains were unpaired.

Each CDR3 protein is one row after TCRdb ran MiXCR on the 5' RACE reads. The profile shows around 83,000 distinct CDR3 sequences, approximately 12% of them singletons. Study-level points and caveats: VDJdb-based matching was biased toward anti-spike CD8 responses and missed private and CD4 specificities.

With 0 bases removed from V and 4 bases from J, the gap between germline ends came to 12 bases. The CDR3 extends over 14 amino acids. Germline V lookup: CDR1 DFQATT, CDR2 SNEGSKA (reference sequence). This clonotype occurred many times. The antigen is undetermined. The chain combines TRBV20-1 with TRBJ1-1; D may be TRBD1 (5 bases). This TCR came from an adult who was a healthcare worker with PCR-confirmed SARS-CoV-2 infection or an uninfected control (not recorded which). The sequences come from whole blood, collected at baseline. This CDR3 is CSARDQRGGTEAFF. The DNA for the CDR3 is TGCAGTGCTAGAGATCAAAGGGGAGGCACTGAAGCTTTCTTT.